Below are 30 T cell receptor beta chains sequenced from a single sample in a study of T cell repertoires in cytomegalovirus infection. TCRdb analysed the reads with MiXCR anew, one entry per CDR3 protein. The sample lists 200,000 to 300,000 distinct CDR3 sequences, roughly an eighth occurring once. Sequenced material: PBMCs. The receptor source for this set is a human donor in good health (CMV status not recorded). Some clones in this sample may be carry-over from other donors' samples.

The chain has TRBV29-1 and TRBJ1-1; a weak D match, TRBD1 (5 bases). V shed 4 bases and J shed 5 bases, with 14 bases lying between them. Germline CDR1 reads SQVTM; CDR2 reads ANQGSEA. The CDR3 is 13 residues long. The CDR3 loop is CSVAAKGWTEAFF. CDR3 nucleotide sequence: TGCAGCGTTGCCGCCAAGGGGTGGACTGAAGCTTTCTTT. The full variable domain, completed using reference TRBV29-1 and TRBJ1-1, is SAVISQKPSRDICQRGTSLTIQCQVDSQVTMMFWYRQQPGQSLTLIATANQGSEATYESGFVIDKFPISRPNLTFSTLTVSNMSPEDSSIYLCSVAAKGWTEAFFGQGTRLTVV.

This clonotype came up a few times. The V and J genes are TRBV12-3 or TRBV12-4 and TRBJ2-7, with TRBD1 matching 9 bases. The CDR3 runs 13 residues. V lost 5 bases, J lost 7 bases, and 6 bases stayed unmatched. The CDR3 spells CASSRQGGQEQYF. In DNA, the CDR3 is TGTGCCAGCAGTCGACAGGGGGGGCAGGAGCAGTACTTC.

This clonotype was observed a handful of times. The J gene is TRBJ2-5, the V gene TRBV7-9; D might be TRBD2 (6 bases). CDR1 is SEHNR, CDR2 FQNEAQ, per germline (reference sequence). CDR3 size: 16 residues. The V gene lost 5 bases and the J gene lost 3 bases, with 19 bases spanning the gap. The CDR3, as DNA: TGTGCCAGCAGCCCCCGTGGAGGGCCCGAGAAAGAGACCCAGTACTTC. Its translation: CASSPRGGPEKETQYF. The complete variable domain, with remaining parts taken from reference TRBV7-9 and TRBJ2-5, reads DTGVSQNPRHKITKRGQNVTFRCDPISEHNRLYWYRQTLGQGPEFLTYFQNEAQLEKSRLLSDRFSAERPKGSFSTLEIQRTEQGDSAMYLCASSPRGGPEKETQYFGPGTRLLVL.

This clonotype was counted many times. This chain links TRBV5-4 with TRBJ1-1; tentatively, D is TRBD1 (5 bases). CDR1 and CDR2 from the germline V gene are SGHNT and YYREEE (reference sequence). CDR3 length equals 15 residues. Trimming took off 4 bases at V and 8 bases at J, with 21 bases between the two ends. The CDR3 bases are TGTGCCAGCAGCCTGGACATCGGGGCCCTAAGGGAAGCTTTCTTT. It encodes CASSLDIGALREAFF.

Only a few counts were recorded for this clonotype. The V call is TRBV19, the J call TRBJ2-2; D tentatively fits TRBD1 or TRBD2 (5 bases each). The CDR3 extends over 15 amino acids. The germline V and J ends were trimmed by 3 bases and 2 bases, with 10 bases remaining between them. CDR1 and CDR2 from the germline V gene are LNHDA and SQIVND (reference sequence). The CDR3 spells CASSMSGDNTGELFF. The CDR3 DNA reads TGTGCCAGTAGTATGTCCGGGGACAACACCGGGGAGCTGTTTTTT.

As to this clonotype: A much larger clone is a single base away; this may be a read error. The rearrangement links TRBV6-6 to TRBJ1-2; perhaps TRBD1 as D (5 bases). The germline CDR1 and CDR2 sequences are MNHNY and SVGAGI (reference sequence). The CDR3 sequence is 13 residues long. The CDR3 DNA reads as TGTGCCAACAGTTCCCCCGGGGCTAAAGGCTACACCTTC. Translated, it gives CANSSPGAKGYTF.

The chain recombines TRBV19 with TRBJ1-1, with a tentative D call TRBD1 (5 bases). V was trimmed by 7 bases and J by 1 base, leaving 10 bases between them. This CDR3 region has 13 residues. CDR1 is LNHDA, CDR2 SQIVND, per germline (reference sequence). CDR3 sequence reads: CASTPGRNTEAFF. CDR3 DNA sequence: TGTGCCAGTACTCCGGGACGGAACACTGAAGCTTTCTTT.

This clonotype was counted only a few times. This sequence joins TRBV29-1 and TRBJ1-1, with no clear D. Germline assignment: CDR1 SQVTM and CDR2 ANQGSEA. The length of the CDR3 is 17 residues. Deletions cut 1 base from V and 4 bases from J, with 22 bases between. CDR3 region: CSVEVVRPGWHGTEAFF. DNA of the CDR3: TGCAGCGTTGAAGTTGTTCGCCCTGGGTGGCATGGCACTGAAGCTTTCTTT.

Many counts were recorded for this clonotype. The chain couples TRBV7-2 to TRBJ2-3, with D unclear. This CDR3 contains 12 residues. The germline gives CDR1 SGHTA, CDR2 FQGNSA. V lost 4 bases and J lost 7, with 9 bases in between. The CDR3 here is CASSSTTYTQYF. For the CDR3, the DNA is TGTGCCAGCAGCTCAACAACTTATACGCAGTATTTT.

In its sample, this clonotype was seen a few times. This rearrangement joins TRBV7-9 to TRBJ2-7, with TRBD2 matching 14 bases. Germline assignment: CDR1 SEHNR and CDR2 FQNEAQ (reference sequence). This CDR3 region has 15 residues. The J segment lost 4 bases and the V segment lost 5 bases, leaving 4 bases of the junction unmatched. Written as DNA, the CDR3 is TGTGCCAGCAGCACCGGACTAGCGGGGGGATACGAGCAGTACTTC. Encoded protein: CASSTGLAGGYEQYF. Together with reference TRBV7-9 and TRBJ2-7, the CDR3 gives the full variable domain: DTGVSQNPRHKITKRGQNVTFRCDPISEHNRLYWYRQTLGQGPEFLTYFQNEAQLEKSRLLSDRFSAERPKGSFSTLEIQRTEQGDSAMYLCASSTGLAGGYEQYFGPGTRLTVT.

This clonotype was recorded at least ten times. V and J are TRBV7-2 and TRBJ2-7, with a tentative D call TRBD1 (7 bases). Germline V gene data show CDR1 as SGHTA and CDR2 as FQGNSA. The V end was cut by 1 base, the J end by 2 bases, with 12 bases between. The CDR3 sequence is 15 residues long. CDR3 sequence reads: CASSLGGGGPYEQYF. The CDR3 DNA is TGTGCCAGCAGCTTAGGTGGAGGGGGCCCCTACGAGCAGTACTTC.

V usage is TRBV24-1 and J usage is TRBJ2-3, with 9 bases fitting TRBD1. Germline assignment: CDR1 KGHDR and CDR2 SFDVKD. J lost 4 bases, V lost 5 bases, and 9 bases had no gene match. The CDR3 has 16 amino acids. The CDR3 nucleotides are TGTGCCACCAGTGCTCTGGGACAGGGAGGTGCAGATACGCAGTATTTT. It yields the protein CATSALGQGGADTQYF.

The chain has TRBV7-9 and TRBJ2-2; tentative D call: TRBD1 (6 bases). The CDR3 loop spans 16 amino acids. The germline V gene has CDR1 SEHNR and CDR2 FQNEAQ (reference sequence). Trimming cost V 5 bases and J 5 bases, with 18 bases left between them. The CDR3 reads CASSAVPGQPTGELFF. DNA for the CDR3: TGTGCCAGCAGCGCGGTTCCGGGACAACCGACCGGGGAGCTGTTTTTT.

The J gene is TRBJ1-1, the V gene TRBV2, with D uncertain. Germline CDR1 and CDR2: SNHLY and FYNNEI. Trimming stripped 3 bases from V and 1 base from J, with 9 bases between. This CDR3 comprises 14 residues. The CDR3: CASSEAVSNTEAFF. Here the CDR3 DNA reads TGTGCCAGCAGTGAGGCCGTATCGAACACTGAAGCTTTCTTT.

This sequence joins TRBV28 and TRBJ2-1; TRBD1 agrees at 7 bases. The CDR3 consists of 15 residues. CDR1 is MDHEN and CDR2 is SYDVKM in the germline V gene. The J segment lost 7 bases and the V segment lost 5 bases, leaving 11 bases of the junction unmatched. The CDR3 here is CASSPHRQGGNEQFF. In nucleotides, the CDR3 is TGTGCCAGCAGTCCCCATAGACAGGGTGGGAATGAGCAGTTCTTC.

This clonotype was counted only a few times. A read error may be the cause here, since a much bigger clone is one base away. The V call is TRBV11-2, the J call TRBJ1-2; D gene ambiguous. The CDR3 consists of 13 residues. V gave up 1 base and J gave up 2 bases, with 5 bases separating them. Per germline, CDR1 SGHAT and CDR2 FQNNGV. The chain's CDR3 is CASSLGSNYGYTF. The CDR3 bases are TGTGCCAGCAGCTTAGGATCGAACTATGGCTACACCTTC.

The chain is built from TRBV15 and TRBJ1-5; D gene uncertain. CDR1 and CDR2 (germline): LNHNV, YYDKDF (reference sequence). The V gene lost 0 bases and the J gene lost 4 bases, with 10 bases spanning the gap. The CDR3 has 15 amino acids. The CDR3 sequence is CATSRDQSGNQPQHF. In DNA, the CDR3 is TGTGCCACCAGCAGAGATCAATCAGGTAATCAGCCCCAGCATTTT. The entire variable domain, with the rest obtained from reference TRBV15 and TRBJ1-5, is as follows: DAMVIQNPRYQVTQFGKPVTLSCSQTLNHNVMYWYQQKSSQAPKLLFHYYDKDFNNEADTPDNFQSRRPNTSFCFLDIRSPGLGDTAMYLCATSRDQSGNQPQHFGDGTRLSIL.

This clonotype has just a few counts. J is TRBJ2-1 and V is TRBV24-1; no reliable D call. The CDR3 runs 16 residues. V was shortened by 1 base and J by 0 bases, with 9 bases between the two germline ends. From germline, CDR1 is KGHDR and CDR2 SFDVKD. The CDR3: CATSDFYSSSYNEQFF. CDR3 sequence (DNA): TGTGCCACCAGTGATTTCTACTCAAGCTCCTACAATGAGCAGTTCTTC.

At least ten counts were recorded for this clonotype. The chain combines TRBV7-2 with TRBJ1-3; D not resolved. V dropped 2 bases and J dropped 0 bases, with 8 bases sitting between them. The CDR3 extends over 15 amino acids. The germline V gene encodes CDR1 SGHTA and CDR2 FQGNSA. The CDR3 nucleotides are TGTGCCAGCAGCTTAATGGCACTCTCTGGAAACACCATATATTTT. This sequence encodes CASSLMALSGNTIYF.

This clonotype was seen ten or more times. V and J are TRBV7-2 and TRBJ2-1, with TRBD1 matching over 8 bases. The CDR3 has 19 residues. Trimming cost V 4 bases and J 5 bases; bases outside gene matches: 19. Germline V gene sequence: CDR1 SGHTA, CDR2 FQGNSA. CDR3 DNA sequence: TGTGCCAGCAGCTCCCAGGGACAGGTTTGGAACTTTCAGGACAATGAGCAGTTCTTC. This codes for CASSSQGQVWNFQDNEQFF.

This clonotype came up many times. The rearrangement links TRBV19 to TRBJ1-5; D call uncertain. CDR3 length: 15 amino acids. V shed 1 base and J shed 5 bases, with 12 bases lying between them. CDR1 and CDR2 (germline): LNHDA, SQIVND (reference sequence). CDR3 loop: CASSIGPQAYQPQHF. For the CDR3, the DNA is TGTGCCAGTAGTATAGGCCCGCAGGCCTATCAGCCCCAGCATTTT.

This clonotype was seen a few times. This chain uses TRBV29-1 with TRBJ2-7, with a possible D match to TRBD2 (6 bases). Germline assignment: CDR1 SQVTM and CDR2 ANQGSEA. Trimming cost V 6 bases and J 6 bases, with 18 bases left between them. This CDR3 region has 13 residues. In DNA form, the CDR3 reads TGCAGCGTGGGACTCTTGCGGGGCAGCGAGCAGTACTTC. Protein product: CSVGLLRGSEQYF.

This clonotype was counted many times. The chain recombines TRBV24-1 with TRBJ2-1, with a tentative D call TRBD2 (6 bases). Germline values: CDR1 KGHDR, CDR2 SFDVKD. This CDR3 is 15 amino acids long. Trimming pared 7 bases from V and 5 bases from J, leaving 17 bases between. Written as DNA, the CDR3 is TGTGCCACCAGCGATGGGAGGCGGCTTGACAATGAGCAGTTCTTC. It translates to CATSDGRRLDNEQFF.

This clonotype has only a few counts. The chain couples TRBV5-1 to TRBJ2-1; D ambiguous. Deletions cut 0 bases from V and 9 bases from J, with 4 bases between. CDR1 and CDR2 (germline): SGHRS, YFSETQ. The CDR3 extends over 11 amino acids. CDR3 sequence (DNA): TGCGCCAGCAGCTTGGCCCTTGAGCAGTTCTTC. As protein: CASSLALEQFF.

This clonotype showed up just a few times. The gene calls are TRBV18 and TRBJ2-6; D perhaps matches TRBD1 (5 bases). CDR3 size: 17 residues. V lost 3 bases and J 4 bases, leaving 16 bases between the germline ends. Germline assignment: CDR1 KGHSH and CDR2 LQKENI. CDR3 coding DNA: TGTGCCAGCTCACCGGTACCCCAGGGATCGGGGGCCAACGTCCTGACTTTC. This codes for CASSPVPQGSGANVLTF.

This clonotype was counted ten times or more. The chain recombines TRBV12-3 or TRBV12-4 with TRBJ2-7; 9 bases are shared with TRBD2. The CDR3 covers 15 residues. With 7 bases clipped from V and 3 bases from J, the junction kept 10 bases outside the gene matches. CDR3: CASILGGGAVYEQYF. The CDR3 DNA follows: TGTGCCAGCATCCTTGGCGGGGGGGCAGTCTACGAGCAGTACTTC.

The gene calls are TRBV20-1 and TRBJ1-6, with D unresolved. Trimming took 0 bases from V and 7 from J, leaving 7 bases between them. The CDR3 extends over 13 amino acids. The V gene's germline CDR1 is DFQATT and CDR2 SNEGSKA (reference sequence). The CDR3 sequence is CSAREGSNSPLHF. CDR3 sequence (DNA): TGCAGTGCTAGAGAAGGGTCCAATTCACCCCTCCACTTT.

This clonotype has ten or more counts. This chain uses TRBV7-2 with TRBJ1-2, with D maybe TRBD1 (5 bases). Germline V gives CDR1 SGHTA, CDR2 FQGNSA. V was pared by 1 base and J by 1 base, with 13 bases between. The CDR3 covers 16 residues. The DNA for the CDR3 is TGTGCCAGCAGCTTAGAACCGGGACGGGTTAACTATGGCTACACCTTC. The encoded protein is CASSLEPGRVNYGYTF. Drawing the rest from reference TRBV7-2 and TRBJ1-2, the complete variable domain is GAGVSQSPSNKVTEKGKDVELRCDPISGHTALYWYRQSLGQGLEFLIYFQGNSAPDKSGLPSDRFSAERTGGSVSTLTIQRTQQEDSAVYLCASSLEPGRVNYGYTFGSGTRLTVV.

The chain couples TRBV6-2 or TRBV6-3 to TRBJ1-4; D not certain. Per the germline V gene, CDR1 is MNHEY and CDR2 is SVGEGT. The CDR3 has 13 residues. The V end lost 8 bases, the J end lost 4 bases, and 11 bases lay between the germline ends. CDR3 bases: TGTGCCAGCGCCCGGGTCCTTAATGAAAAACTGTTTTTT. This sequence encodes CASARVLNEKLFF.

This chain links TRBV7-6 with TRBJ2-3, with D maybe TRBD2 (5 bases). Germline assignment: CDR1 SGHVS and CDR2 FNYEAQ. This CDR3 is built from 15 residues. Between the trimmed V and J ends, which lost 5 bases and 4 bases, there was a span of 16 bases. The CDR3, as DNA: TGTGCCAGCAGCAGGCTTGCGGGCCTGGCAGATACGCAGTATTTT. This codes for CASSRLAGLADTQYF. Filled out from reference TRBV7-6 and TRBJ2-3, the complete variable domain reads GAGVSQSPRYKVTKRGQDVALRCDPISGHVSLYWYRQALGQGPEFLTYFNYEAQQDKSGLPNDRFSAERPEGSISTLTIQRTEQRDSAMYRCASSRLAGLADTQYFGPGTRLTVL.